Listed below are T cell receptor beta chains from one sample, sequenced in a study of control samples from healthy donors and cancer patients. The method was immunoSEQ multiplex PCR; TCRdb's version includes in-frame clones alone and lacks a portion of them. The sample lists about 61,000 clones; around 90% were seen once. The sample comprised PBMCs. These receptor sequences come from a man in his 60s with colorectal cancer. CDR3s include the opening cysteine and the closing phenylalanine or tryptophan. Each record gives: D gene, J gene, clone size, V gene, CDR3 DNA, CDR3 protein. The D gene is left open where the match is weak. Clone size is shown for a subset of rows, as once, few, many or a class of expanded clone.

>NA|TRBJ2-2|NA|TRBV18
TGTGCCAGCTCACCACCGGCGGGGGCCAACACCGGGGAGCTGTTTTTT
CASSPPAGANTGELFF
>NA|TRBJ1-6|NA|TRBV4-2
TGTGCCAGCAGCCAAGGAGATAACAGGGTTCGGAATTCACCCCTCCACTTT
CASSQGDNRVRNSPLHF
>NA|TRBJ1-2|NA|TRBV3-1/TRBV3-2
TGTGCCAGCAGCCTGGGGAGCGGGGGGAACTATGGCTACACCTTC
CASSLGSGGNYGYTF
>TRBD2|TRBJ2-3|NA|TRBV7-3
TGTGCCAGCAGCTTACGCGGGGGGGCCAGAGATACGCAGTATTTT
CASSLRGGARDTQYF
>NA|TRBJ1-6|NA|TRBV7-9
TGTGCCAGCAGCCCTGAGGGGGACACCCTCCACTTT
CASSPEGDTLHF
>TRBD2|TRBJ2-1|NA|TRBV7-3
TGTGCCAGCAGCCCGATCTACGGGGGGTGGAATGAGCAGTTCTTC
CASSPIYGGWNEQFF
>NA|TRBJ2-5|NA|TRBV7-6
TGTGCCAGCAGCACCCGACAGGCCAACCAAGAGACCCAGTACTTC
CASSTRQANQETQYF
>TRBD2|TRBJ2-2|once|TRBV7-7
TGTGCCAGCAGACCAGCGGGGGGGCCGACCGGGGAGCTGTTTTTT
CASRPAGGPTGELFF
>NA|TRBJ1-5|NA|TRBV10-1
TGCGCCCCGGATGGGGGGCGGAGCAATCAGCCCCAGCATTTT
CAPDGGRSNQPQHF
>NA|TRBJ1-1|NA|TRBV11-1
TGTGCCAGCAGCCCCAAGCAGGGGCCGACTGAAGCTTTCTTT
CASSPKQGPTEAFF
>NA|TRBJ2-6|NA|TRBV9
TGTGCCAGCAGCTTCCGACCCATCTCTGGGGCCAACGTCCTGACTTTC
CASSFRPISGANVLTF
>TRBD1|TRBJ2-7|NA|TRBV19
TGTGCCAGTAGTATAGGGACAGGGGCCGAGCAGTACTTC
CASSIGTGAEQYF
>TRBD2|TRBJ2-4|NA|TRBV4-1
TGCGCCAGCAGCCAAGGGCTAGCGGGGGGACTAGCCAAAAACATTCAGTACTTC
CASSQGLAGGLAKNIQYF
>NA|TRBJ2-2|few|TRBV9
TGTGCCAGCATCATCAGGTGGCAGGCCGACACCGGGGAGCTGTTTTTT
CASIIRWQADTGELFF
>NA|TRBJ1-6|NA|TRBV30
TGTGCCTGGACCCTCAGGAGTGTTACGACACCCCTCCACTTT
CAWTLRSVTTPLHF
>TRBD2|TRBJ2-3|NA|TRBV18
TGTGCCAGCTCGCCCACTAGCGCCCGCACAGATACGCAGTATTTT
CASSPTSARTDTQYF
>NA|TRBJ2-1|NA|TRBV6-5
TGTGCCAGCAGTAGACAGTGGAAATACAATGAGCAGTTCTTC
CASSRQWKYNEQFF